A selection of T cell receptor beta chains follows, all from one sample in a study of T cell changes during pregnancy in multiple sclerosis. Sequencing was performed with immunoSEQ multiplex PCR; in TCRdb, only in-frame clones are kept and a portion is missing. The data show tens of thousands of clones, 91% seen once. Sample: peripheral blood, taken in the third trimester of pregnancy. The source of these receptors is a female donor in good health, enrolled as a control in a pregnancy study. CDR3s include the opening cysteine and the closing phenylalanine or tryptophan. The D gene is left open where the match is weak. Size is stated for part of the rows, as once, few or many counts, or as a class when the clone is expanded.

TRBJ1-3	NA	NA	TRBV28	CASNSRQASTGNTIYF	TGTGCCAGCAATTCAAGACAGGCATCAACTGGAAACACCATATATTTT
TRBJ2-7	TRBD2	NA	TRBV19	CASSRGGGWSSYEQYF	TGTGCCAGTAGTCGCGGGGGGGGTTGGTCCTCCTACGAGCAGTACTTC
TRBJ1-1	TRBD1	NA	TRBV5-4	CASSASRWDRGGRGTEAFF	TGTGCCAGCAGCGCCTCCCGGTGGGACAGGGGTGGCCGGGGCACTGAAGCTTTCTTT
TRBJ1-2	NA	NA	TRBV27	CASRGIGYGYTF	TGTGCCAGCAGGGGCATTGGGTATGGCTACACCTTC
TRBJ2-7	NA	NA	TRBV9	CASSVATGPYEQYF	TGTGCCAGCAGCGTAGCTACAGGTCCCTACGAGCAGTACTTC
TRBJ1-4	TRBD1	once	TRBV6-5	CASSFTTGVGEKLFF	TGTGCCAGCAGTTTCACGACAGGGGTGGGGGAAAAACTGTTTTTT
TRBJ1-2	NA	NA	TRBV4-3	CASSPMTEPYGYTF	TGCGCCAGCAGCCCAATGACAGAACCATATGGCTACACCTTC
TRBJ2-7	NA	NA	TRBV4-1	CASSQGSAGYEQYF	TGCGCCAGCAGCCAAGGTAGTGCGGGATACGAGCAGTACTTC
TRBJ1-2	NA	NA	TRBV5-4	CASSFRDIRLYGYTF	TGTGCCAGCAGCTTCCGGGACATCAGACTTTATGGCTACACCTTC
TRBJ1-4	TRBD1	NA	TRBV5-4	CASSRDRGLEKLFF	TGTGCCAGCAGCCGGGACAGGGGGCTCGAAAAACTGTTTTTT
TRBJ2-2	TRBD1	NA	TRBV6-4	CASSNRDRGPGELFF	TGTGCCAGCAGTAACCGGGACAGGGGCCCCGGGGAGCTGTTTTTT
TRBJ1-2	TRBD1	once	TRBV27	CASSFQGQGSGYTF	TGTGCCAGCAGTTTTCAGGGACAGGGGTCAGGCTACACCTTC
TRBJ2-1	NA	NA	TRBV2	CASSESGREENEQFF	TGTGCCAGCAGTGAGTCCGGGAGAGAGGAAAATGAGCAGTTCTTC
TRBJ1-2	NA	NA	TRBV11-2	CASSAGGVYGYTF	TGTGCCAGCAGCGCAGGAGGAGTCTATGGCTACACCTTC
TRBJ1-2	NA	NA	TRBV9	CASSVELPTVSNYGYTF	TGTGCCAGCAGCGTAGAACTCCCGACAGTATCCAACTATGGCTACACCTTC
TRBJ2-5	NA	once	TRBV21-1	CASSKGLDGGETQYF	TGTGCCAGCAGCAAAGGATTGGACGGAGGAGAGACCCAGTACTTC
TRBJ1-1	NA	NA	TRBV2	CASSVLAGPNTEAFF	TGTGCCAGCAGTGTTTTGGCAGGTCCGAACACTGAAGCTTTCTTT
TRBJ2-1	NA	once	TRBV10-3	CAISESAGENEQFF	TGTGCCATCAGTGAGTCGGCAGGGGAGAATGAGCAGTTCTTC
TRBJ2-2	NA	NA	TRBV5-1	CASSLNPYAAGELFF	TGCGCCAGCAGCTTGAACCCCTACGCGGCCGGGGAGCTGTTTTTT
TRBJ2-1	TRBD2	NA	TRBV4-1	CASSQSVSGTRDEQFF	TGCGCCAGCAGCCAATCTGTTTCCGGGACTAGGGATGAGCAGTTCTTC
TRBJ1-1	TRBD1	NA	TRBV18	CASFGTGGTEAFF	TGTGCCAGCTTCGGGACAGGGGGCACTGAAGCTTTCTTT
TRBJ1-2	NA	NA	TRBV7-8	CASSLRVTGGYTF	TGTGCCAGCAGCTTAAGGGTCACAGGTGGCTACACCTTC
TRBJ2-3	NA	NA	TRBV14	CASSHWTTLDTQYF	TGTGCCAGCAGCCATTGGACTACCCTCGATACGCAGTATTTT
TRBJ1-3	TRBD1	NA	TRBV5-1	CASGTASGNTIYF	TGCGCCAGCGGGACAGCCTCTGGAAACACCATATATTTT
TRBJ1-2	TRBD1	NA	TRBV5-4	CASSLVGRTGGKDGYTF	TGTGCCAGCAGCTTAGTGGGGCGGACAGGGGGGAAGGATGGCTACACCTTC
TRBJ2-1	NA	NA	TRBV11-3	CASSLEFSGRGNEQFF	TGTGCCAGCAGCTTAGAGTTCTCGGGAAGAGGTAATGAGCAGTTCTTC
TRBJ2-7	NA	NA	TRBV6-5	CASRRGTTTYEQYF	TGTGCCAGCAGGCGGGGGACAACCACCTACGAGCAGTACTTC
TRBJ2-5	NA	NA	TRBV20-1	CSARQQETQYF	TGCAGTGCTAGACAGCAAGAGACCCAGTACTTC